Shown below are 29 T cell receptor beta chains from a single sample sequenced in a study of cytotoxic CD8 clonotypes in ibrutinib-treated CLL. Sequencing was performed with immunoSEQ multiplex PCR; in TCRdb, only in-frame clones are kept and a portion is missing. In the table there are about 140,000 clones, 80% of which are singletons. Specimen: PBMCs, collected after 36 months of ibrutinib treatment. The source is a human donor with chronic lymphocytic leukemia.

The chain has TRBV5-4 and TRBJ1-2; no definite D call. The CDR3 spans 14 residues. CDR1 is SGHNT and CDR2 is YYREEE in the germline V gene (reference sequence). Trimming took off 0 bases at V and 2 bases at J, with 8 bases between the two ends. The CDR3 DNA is TGTGCCAGCAGCTTGGTCGGAAAAAACTATGGCTACACCTTC. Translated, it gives CASSLVGKNYGYTF.

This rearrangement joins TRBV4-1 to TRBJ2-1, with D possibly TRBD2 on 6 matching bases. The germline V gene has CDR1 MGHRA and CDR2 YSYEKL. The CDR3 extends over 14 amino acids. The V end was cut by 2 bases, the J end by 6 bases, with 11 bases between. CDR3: CASSQTGGRNEQFF. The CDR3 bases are TGCGCCAGCAGCCAAACAGGAGGGCGCAATGAGCAGTTCTTC.

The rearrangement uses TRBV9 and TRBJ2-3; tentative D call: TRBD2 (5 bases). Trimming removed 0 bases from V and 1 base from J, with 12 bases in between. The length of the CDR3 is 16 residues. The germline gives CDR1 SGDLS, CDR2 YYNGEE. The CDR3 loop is CASSVASRRGTDTQYF. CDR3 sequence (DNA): TGTGCCAGCAGCGTAGCGTCGCGGCGGGGCACAGATACGCAGTATTTT.

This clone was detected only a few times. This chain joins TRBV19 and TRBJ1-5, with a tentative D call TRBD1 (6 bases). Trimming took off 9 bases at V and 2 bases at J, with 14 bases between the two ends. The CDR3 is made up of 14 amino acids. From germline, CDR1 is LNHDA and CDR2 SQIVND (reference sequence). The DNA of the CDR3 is TGTGCCAGCGAGGGGGGCTTGGGCAATCAGCCCCAGCATTTT. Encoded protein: CASEGGLGNQPQHF.

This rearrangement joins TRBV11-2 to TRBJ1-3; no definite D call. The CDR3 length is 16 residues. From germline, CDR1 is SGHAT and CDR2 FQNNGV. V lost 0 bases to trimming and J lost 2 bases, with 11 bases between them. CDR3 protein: CASSLDDPVTGNTIYF. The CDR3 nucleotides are TGTGCCAGCAGCTTAGATGACCCAGTAACTGGAAACACCATATATTTT.

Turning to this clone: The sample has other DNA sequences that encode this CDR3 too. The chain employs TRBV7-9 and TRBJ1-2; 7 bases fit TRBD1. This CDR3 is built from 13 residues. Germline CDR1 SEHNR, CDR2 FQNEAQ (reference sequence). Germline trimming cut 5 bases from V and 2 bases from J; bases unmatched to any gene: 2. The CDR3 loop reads CASSLGQNYGYTF. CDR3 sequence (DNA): TGTGCCAGCAGCCTGGGACAGAACTATGGCTACACCTTC.

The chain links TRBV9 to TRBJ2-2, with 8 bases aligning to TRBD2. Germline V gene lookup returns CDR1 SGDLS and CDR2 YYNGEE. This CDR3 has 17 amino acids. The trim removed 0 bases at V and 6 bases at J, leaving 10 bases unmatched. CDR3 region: CASSVAPNSGISGELFF. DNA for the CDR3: TGTGCCAGCAGCGTAGCCCCAAATAGCGGGATCTCCGGGGAGCTGTTTTTT. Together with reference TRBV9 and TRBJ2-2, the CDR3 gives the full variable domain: DSGVTQTPKHLITATGQRVTLRCSPRSGDLSVYWYQQSLDQGLQFLIQYYNGEERAKGNILERFSAQQFPDLHSELNLSSLELGDSALYFCASSVAPNSGISGELFFGEGSRLTVL.

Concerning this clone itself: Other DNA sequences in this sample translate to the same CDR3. Here the CDR3 reads CASSLLNQPQHF. DNA of the CDR3: TGTGCCAGCAGCCTCCTAAATCAGCCCCAGCATTTT. This chain connects TRBV5-6 to TRBJ1-5; no definite D call. The germline V gene has CDR1 SGHDT and CDR2 YYEEEE. V was clipped by 4 bases and J by 4 bases, with 6 bases between them. CDR3 length equals 12 residues.

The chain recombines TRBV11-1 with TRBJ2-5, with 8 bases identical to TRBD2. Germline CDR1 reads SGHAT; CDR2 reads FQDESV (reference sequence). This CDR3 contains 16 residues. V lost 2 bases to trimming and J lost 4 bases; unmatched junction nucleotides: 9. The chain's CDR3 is CASSLQGGGTRETQYF. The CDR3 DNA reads TGTGCCAGCAGCTTACAGGGTGGAGGGACTAGAGAGACCCAGTACTTC.

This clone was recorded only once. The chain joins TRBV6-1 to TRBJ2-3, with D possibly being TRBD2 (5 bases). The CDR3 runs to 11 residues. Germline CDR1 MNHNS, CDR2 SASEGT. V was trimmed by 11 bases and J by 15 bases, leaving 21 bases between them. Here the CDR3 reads CAGRRGSLRYF. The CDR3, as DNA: TGTGCCGGGCGGCGAGGGTCCTTGCGTTATTTT.

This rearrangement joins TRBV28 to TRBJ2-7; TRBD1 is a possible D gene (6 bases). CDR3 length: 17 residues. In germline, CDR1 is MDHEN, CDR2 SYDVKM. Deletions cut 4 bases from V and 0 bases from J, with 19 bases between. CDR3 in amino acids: CASSSTSGVSFSYEQYF. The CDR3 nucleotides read TGTGCCAGCAGTTCCACCTCAGGGGTCAGTTTCTCCTACGAGCAGTACTTC. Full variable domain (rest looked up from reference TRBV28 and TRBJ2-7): DVKVTQSSRYLVKRTGEKVFLECVQDMDHENMFWYRQDPGLGLRLIYFSYDVKMKEKGDIPEGYSVSREKKERFSLILESASTNQTSMYLCASSSTSGVSFSYEQYFGPGTRLTVT.

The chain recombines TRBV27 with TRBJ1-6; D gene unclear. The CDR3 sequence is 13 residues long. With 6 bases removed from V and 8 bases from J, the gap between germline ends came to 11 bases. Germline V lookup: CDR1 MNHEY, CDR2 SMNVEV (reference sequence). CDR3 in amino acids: CASSPDLDSPLHF. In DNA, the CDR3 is TGTGCCAGCAGCCCTGACCTGGATTCACCCCTCCACTTT.

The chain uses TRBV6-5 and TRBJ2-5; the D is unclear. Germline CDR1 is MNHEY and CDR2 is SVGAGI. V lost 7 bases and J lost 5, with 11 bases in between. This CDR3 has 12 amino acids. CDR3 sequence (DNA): TGTGCCAGCACCTCAAGCTGGGAGACCCAGTACTTC. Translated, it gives CASTSSWETQYF.

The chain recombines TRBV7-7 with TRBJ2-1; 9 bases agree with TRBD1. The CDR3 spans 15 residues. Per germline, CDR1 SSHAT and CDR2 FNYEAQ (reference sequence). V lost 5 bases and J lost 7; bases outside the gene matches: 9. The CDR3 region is CASSLGTGSGNEQFF. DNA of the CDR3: TGTGCCAGCAGCCTAGGGACAGGGTCTGGAAATGAGCAGTTCTTC.

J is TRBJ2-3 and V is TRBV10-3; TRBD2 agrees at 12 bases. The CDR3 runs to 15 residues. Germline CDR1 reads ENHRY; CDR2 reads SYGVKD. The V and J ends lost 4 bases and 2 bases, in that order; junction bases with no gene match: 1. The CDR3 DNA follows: TGTGCCATCAGTGGGACTAGCGGGGCCACAGATACGCAGTATTTT. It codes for CAISGTSGATDTQYF.

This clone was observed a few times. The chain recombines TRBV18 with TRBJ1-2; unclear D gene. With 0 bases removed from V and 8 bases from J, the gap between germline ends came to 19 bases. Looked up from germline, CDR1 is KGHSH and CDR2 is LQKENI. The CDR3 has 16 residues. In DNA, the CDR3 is TGTGCCAGCTCACCACCATCCACGGGCAACACCCGCGGCTACACCTTC. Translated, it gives CASSPPSTGNTRGYTF.

CDR3 protein: CASRGDGGDTQYF. The CDR3 DNA is TGTGCCAGCAGGGGGGACGGGGGTGATACGCAGTATTTT. The J gene is TRBJ2-3, the V gene TRBV11-3, with TRBD2 as a possible D gene (6 bases). The V end lost 6 bases, the J end lost 6 bases, and 13 bases lay between the germline ends. Looked up from germline, CDR1 is SGHNT and CDR2 is YENEEA. This CDR3 contains 13 residues.

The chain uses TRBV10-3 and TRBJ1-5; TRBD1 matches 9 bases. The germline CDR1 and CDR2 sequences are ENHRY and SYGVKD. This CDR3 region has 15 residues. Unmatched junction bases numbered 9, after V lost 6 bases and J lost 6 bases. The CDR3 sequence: CAISRDREKAQPQHF. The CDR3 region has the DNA TGTGCCATCAGCCGGGACAGGGAGAAGGCTCAGCCCCAGCATTTT.

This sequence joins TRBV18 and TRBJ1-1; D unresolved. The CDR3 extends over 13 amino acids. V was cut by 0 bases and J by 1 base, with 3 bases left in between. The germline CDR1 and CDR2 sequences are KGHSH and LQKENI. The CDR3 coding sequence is TGTGCCAGCTCACCACCCGGGAACACTGAAGCTTTCTTT. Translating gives CASSPPGNTEAFF.

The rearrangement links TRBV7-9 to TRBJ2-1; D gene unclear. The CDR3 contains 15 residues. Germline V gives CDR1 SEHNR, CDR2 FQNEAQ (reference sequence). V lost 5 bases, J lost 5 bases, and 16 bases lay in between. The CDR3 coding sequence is TGTGCCAGCAGCACCCTAACGCATTGGCACAATGAGCAGTTCTTC. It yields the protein CASSTLTHWHNEQFF.

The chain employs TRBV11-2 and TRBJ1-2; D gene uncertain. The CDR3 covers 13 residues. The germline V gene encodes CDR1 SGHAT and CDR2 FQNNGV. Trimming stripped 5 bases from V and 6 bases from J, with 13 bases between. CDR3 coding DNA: TGTGCCAGCAGCCCGTCAACAGAAGATGGCTACACCTTC. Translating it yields CASSPSTEDGYTF.

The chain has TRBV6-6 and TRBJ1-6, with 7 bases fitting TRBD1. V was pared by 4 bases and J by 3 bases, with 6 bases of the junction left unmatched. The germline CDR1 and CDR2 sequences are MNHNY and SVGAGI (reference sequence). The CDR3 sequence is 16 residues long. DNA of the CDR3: TGTGCCAGCAGTTCACCCAGACAGGGCTATAATTCACCCCTCCACTTT. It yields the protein CASSSPRQGYNSPLHF.

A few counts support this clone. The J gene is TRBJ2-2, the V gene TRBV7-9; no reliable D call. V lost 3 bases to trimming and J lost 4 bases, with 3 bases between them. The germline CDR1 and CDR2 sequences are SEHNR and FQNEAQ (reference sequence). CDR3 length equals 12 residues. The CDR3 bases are TGTGCCAGCAGCTTCCTCACCGGGGAGCTGTTTTTT. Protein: CASSFLTGELFF.

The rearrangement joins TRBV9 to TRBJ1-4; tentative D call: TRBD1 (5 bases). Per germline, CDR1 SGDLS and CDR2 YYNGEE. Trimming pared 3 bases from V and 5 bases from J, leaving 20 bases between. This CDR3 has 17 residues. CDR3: CASSAGLGGPWNEKLFF. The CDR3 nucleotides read TGTGCCAGCAGCGCCGGGTTGGGGGGACCGTGGAATGAAAAACTGTTTTTT.

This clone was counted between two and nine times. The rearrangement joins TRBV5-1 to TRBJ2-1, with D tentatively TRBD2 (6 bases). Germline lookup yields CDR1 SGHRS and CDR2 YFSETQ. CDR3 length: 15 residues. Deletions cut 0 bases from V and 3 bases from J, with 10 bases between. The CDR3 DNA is TGCGCCAGCAGCTTGGCATCTAGCGACTACAATGAGCAGTTCTTC. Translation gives CASSLASSDYNEQFF.

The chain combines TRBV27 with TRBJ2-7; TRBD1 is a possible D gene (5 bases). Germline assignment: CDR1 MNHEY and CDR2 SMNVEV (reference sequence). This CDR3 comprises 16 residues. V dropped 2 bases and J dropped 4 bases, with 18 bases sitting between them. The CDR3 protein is CASSLDGSAGMYEQYF. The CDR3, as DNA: TGTGCCAGCAGTTTAGACGGCAGCGCAGGGATGTACGAGCAGTACTTC.

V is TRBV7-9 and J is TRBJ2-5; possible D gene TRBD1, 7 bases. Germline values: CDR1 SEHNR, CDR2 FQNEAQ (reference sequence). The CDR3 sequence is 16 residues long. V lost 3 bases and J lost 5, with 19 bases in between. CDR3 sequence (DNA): TGTGCCAGCAGCTTTGGGGCAGGGGGACTGCTGGAGACCCAGTACTTC. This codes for CASSFGAGGLLETQYF.

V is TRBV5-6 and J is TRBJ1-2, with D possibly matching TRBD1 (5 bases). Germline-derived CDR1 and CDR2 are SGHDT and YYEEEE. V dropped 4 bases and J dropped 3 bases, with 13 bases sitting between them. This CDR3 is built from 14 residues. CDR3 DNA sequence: TGTGCCAGCAGCCTGCAGGGTTTCGACTATGGCTACACCTTC. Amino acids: CASSLQGFDYGYTF. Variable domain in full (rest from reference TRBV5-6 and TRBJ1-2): DAGVTQSPTHLIKTRGQQVTLRCSPKSGHDTVSWYQQALGQGPQFIFQYYEEEERQRGNFPDRFSGHQFPNYSSELNVNALLLGDSALYLCASSLQGFDYGYTFGSGTRLTVV.

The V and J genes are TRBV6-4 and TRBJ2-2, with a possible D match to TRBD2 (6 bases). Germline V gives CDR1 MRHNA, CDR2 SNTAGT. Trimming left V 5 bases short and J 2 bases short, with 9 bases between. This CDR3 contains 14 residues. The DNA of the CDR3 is TGTGCCAGCAGTTCAGGGACTAACACCGGGGAGCTGTTTTTT. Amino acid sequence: CASSSGTNTGELFF.